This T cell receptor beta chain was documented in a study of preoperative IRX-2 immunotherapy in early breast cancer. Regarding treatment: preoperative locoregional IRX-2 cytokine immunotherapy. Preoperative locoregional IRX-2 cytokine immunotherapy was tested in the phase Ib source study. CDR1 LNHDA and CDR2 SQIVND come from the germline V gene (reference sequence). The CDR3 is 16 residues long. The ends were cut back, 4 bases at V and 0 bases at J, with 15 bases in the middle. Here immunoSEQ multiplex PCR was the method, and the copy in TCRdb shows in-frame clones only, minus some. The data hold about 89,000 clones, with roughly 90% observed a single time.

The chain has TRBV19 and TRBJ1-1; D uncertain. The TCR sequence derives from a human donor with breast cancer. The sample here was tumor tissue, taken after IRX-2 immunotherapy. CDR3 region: CASSTTRSGVNTEAFF. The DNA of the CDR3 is TGTGCCAGTAGTACCACCAGGAGCGGTGTGAACACTGAAGCTTTCTTT.